One and the same sample provided the 28 T cell receptor beta chains below, sequenced in a study of blood T cell repertoires in COVID-19. The table came from immunoSEQ multiplex PCR; TCRdb's copy has only in-frame clones and leaves some out. The sample has about 260,000 clones, about 86% seen once. Sequenced input: peripheral blood. These receptors were collected from a man aged 25-45 years with active or convalescent COVID-19.

The genes are TRBV7-2 and TRBJ2-6; D possibly corresponds to TRBD1 (5 bases). The CDR3 runs to 17 residues. Trimming cost V 1 base and J 2 bases, with 12 bases left between them. CDR1 is SGHTA and CDR2 is FQGNSA in the germline V gene. CDR3 coding DNA: TGTGCCAGCAGCTTAGTCAGGGTAGGGGCTGGGGCCAACGTCCTGACTTTC. Protein sequence: CASSLVRVGAGANVLTF. Looking up the rest from reference TRBV7-2 and TRBJ2-6 gives the full variable domain: GAGVSQSPSNKVTEKGKDVELRCDPISGHTALYWYRQSLGQGLEFLIYFQGNSAPDKSGLPSDRFSAERTGGSVSTLTIQRTQQEDSAVYLCASSLVRVGAGANVLTFGAGSRLTVL.

In this sample, this clone turned up a few times. This chain links TRBV6-5 with TRBJ2-7; the D gene is possibly TRBD2 (5 bases). The CDR3 is made up of 12 amino acids. V was trimmed by 2 bases and J by 6 bases, leaving 8 bases between them. CDR1 and CDR2 (germline): MNHEY, SVGAGI. The chain's CDR3 is CASSYGEGEQYF. The CDR3 nucleotides are TGTGCCAGCAGTTACGGAGAGGGCGAGCAGTACTTC.

The chain is built from TRBV4-1 and TRBJ1-3; D remains ambiguous. Germline values: CDR1 MGHRA, CDR2 YSYEKL. Trimming left V 0 bases short and J 7 bases short, with 10 bases between. The CDR3 is 14 amino acids. The CDR3 here is CASSQDGLWNTIYF. CDR3 bases: TGCGCCAGCAGCCAAGACGGGTTGTGGAACACCATATATTTT.

This rearrangement joins TRBV6-5 to TRBJ1-5; D is undetermined. Germline lookup yields CDR1 MNHEY and CDR2 SVGAGI. V lost 6 bases and J 6 bases, leaving 6 bases between the germline ends. The CDR3 has 11 residues. CDR3 region: CASREGQPQHF. For the CDR3, the DNA is TGTGCCAGCAGGGAGGGTCAGCCCCAGCATTTT.

The chain combines TRBV6-5 with TRBJ1-5, with 10 bases matching TRBD1. Germline-derived CDR1 and CDR2 are MNHEY and SVGAGI. With V trimmed by 7 bases and J by 2 bases, 5 bases remained unmatched. The CDR3 runs to 15 residues. CDR3 in amino acids: CASIAGTGGNQPQHF. The CDR3 nucleotides read TGTGCCAGCATAGCCGGGACAGGGGGCAATCAGCCCCAGCATTTT.

The V gene is TRBV29-1, the J gene TRBJ2-1, with 7 bases lining up with TRBD2. This CDR3 has 13 amino acids. Trimming at V came to 4 bases and at J to 5 bases, leaving 5 bases not matched to a gene. Germline CDR1 and CDR2: SQVTM and ANQGSEA. The CDR3 protein is CSVASLADNEQFF. In DNA form, the CDR3 reads TGCAGCGTTGCTTCCCTAGCGGACAATGAGCAGTTCTTC.

The CDR3 DNA is TGTGCCAGCAGCTCACGACAGGGGGCCTACGAGCAGTACTTC. It codes for CASSSRQGAYEQYF. This sequence joins TRBV5-4 and TRBJ2-7, with 9 bases aligning to TRBD1. J lost 2 bases, V lost 3 bases, and 3 bases had no gene match. The CDR3 spans 14 residues. Germline V gene lookup returns CDR1 SGHNT and CDR2 YYREEE (reference sequence).

The J gene is TRBJ1-2, the V gene TRBV5-4; 8 nucleotides match TRBD1. This CDR3 has 15 residues. V lost 4 bases and J lost 4; bases outside the gene matches: 9. In germline, CDR1 is SGHNT, CDR2 YYREEE (reference sequence). In nucleotides, the CDR3 is TGTGCCAGCAGCCCTAAGCCTGGACAGGGCTATGGCTACACCTTC. Protein product: CASSPKPGQGYGYTF.

The CDR3 coding sequence is TGTGCCAGCAGGCTGGAGGAAGATACGCAGTATTTT. Amino acids: CASRLEEDTQYF. The J gene is TRBJ2-3, the V gene TRBV27, with D possibly being TRBD2 (5 bases). CDR3 size: 12 residues. Trimming took off 6 bases at V and 5 bases at J, with 9 bases between the two ends. Germline loops: CDR1 MNHEY, CDR2 SMNVEV (reference sequence).

This clone was recorded only once. The chain joins TRBV7-9 to TRBJ2-3; 14 bases line up with TRBD2. Germline CDR1 reads SEHNR; CDR2 reads FQNEAQ (reference sequence). The CDR3 consists of 16 residues. The V and J ends lost 5 bases and 3 bases, in that order; junction bases with no gene match: 4. DNA of the CDR3: TGTGCCAGCAGCCCGGGACTAGCGGGGGCTACAGATACGCAGTATTTT. Translating gives CASSPGLAGATDTQYF.

This chain connects TRBV19 to TRBJ2-7; TRBD2 agrees at 10 bases. Germline V gene data show CDR1 as LNHDA and CDR2 as SQIVND (reference sequence). The CDR3 has 17 residues. Trimming cost V 11 bases and J 12 bases; bases outside gene matches: 28. Here the CDR3 DNA reads TGTGCCCAGCTGAATGGGGCCCCTAGCGGGGGCGATACTACACCGTACTTC. Encoded protein: CAQLNGAPSGGDTTPYF.

This chain links TRBV6-5 with TRBJ2-4, with a weak D call TRBD2 (5 bases). The CDR3 sequence is 14 residues long. Trimming left V 6 bases short and J 1 base short, with 10 bases between. Germline V gene data show CDR1 as MNHEY and CDR2 as SVGAGI. This CDR3 is CASRWGVAKNIQYF. CDR3 nucleotide sequence: TGTGCCAGCAGGTGGGGAGTCGCCAAAAACATTCAGTACTTC.

A single count supports this clone. V and J are TRBV19 and TRBJ1-2; D not certain. CDR3 length: 10 residues. The V gene lost 10 bases and the J gene lost 6 bases, with 9 bases spanning the gap. CDR1 and CDR2 from the germline V gene are LNHDA and SQIVND (reference sequence). CDR3 sequence reads: CATRTDGYTF. Here the CDR3 DNA reads TGTGCCACCCGGACTGATGGCTACACCTTC.

This clone turned up a few times. The chain joins TRBV4-1 to TRBJ1-1; possibly TRBD1 for D (5 bases). The germline CDR1 and CDR2 sequences are MGHRA and YSYEKL. Trimming pared 2 bases from V and 1 base from J, leaving 14 bases between. CDR3 length: 16 amino acids. DNA of the CDR3: TGCGCCAGCAGCCAAATGGGGCGTGGGGAGAACACTGAAGCTTTCTTT. Residues: CASSQMGRGENTEAFF.

V is TRBV11-3 and J is TRBJ2-2; D ambiguous. V was clipped by 1 base and J by 0 bases, with 3 bases between them. Germline lookup yields CDR1 SGHNT and CDR2 YENEEA. This CDR3 is built from 14 residues. DNA of the CDR3: TGTGCCAGCAGCTTAGTTACGAACACCGGGGAGCTGTTTTTT. Its translation: CASSLVTNTGELFF.

J is TRBJ2-7 and V is TRBV18; 12 bases line up with TRBD1. The V gene end was trimmed by 3 bases and the J gene end by 7 bases; junction bases not matched to a gene: 7. From germline, CDR1 is KGHSH and CDR2 LQKENI. CDR3 length: 15 amino acids. The CDR3 nucleotides read TGTGCCAGCTCACCCGGGACAGGGGGCTCGAGGGAGCAGTACTTC. As protein: CASSPGTGGSREQYF.

The chain combines TRBV6-2 or TRBV6-3 with TRBJ2-6; D is undetermined. CDR3 length: 17 amino acids. CDR1 and CDR2 (germline): MNHEY, SVGEGT. Deletions cut 2 bases from V and 0 bases from J, with 11 bases between. CDR3 DNA: TGTGCCAGCAGTTACCCTGGCTCCTCCTCTGGGGCCAACGTCCTGACTTTC. Its translation is CASSYPGSSSGANVLTF.

The chain recombines TRBV7-2 with TRBJ2-5, with 8 positions matching TRBD1. The V gene's germline CDR1 is SGHTA and CDR2 FQGNSA. The CDR3 is 16 amino acids. The ends lost 5 bases at V and 4 bases at J; junction bases unmatched: 12. The CDR3 DNA follows: TGTGCCAGCAGCCGCGGACAGGGAGGCGTGGGAGAGACCCAGTACTTC. Translating it yields CASSRGQGGVGETQYF.

The gene calls are TRBV6-4 and TRBJ1-2; D is possibly TRBD1 (6 bases). The V gene lost 0 bases and the J gene lost 4 bases, with 12 bases spanning the gap. The V gene's germline CDR1 is MRHNA and CDR2 SNTAGT. The CDR3 consists of 15 residues. The chain's CDR3 is CASSDSHEGGYGYTF. CDR3 nucleotides: TGTGCCAGCAGTGACTCGCACGAAGGGGGCTATGGCTACACCTTC.

This clone was detected only a few times. J is TRBJ1-1 and V is TRBV19, with D possibly being TRBD1 (6 bases). Germline CDR1 LNHDA, CDR2 SQIVND (reference sequence). V lost 9 bases to trimming and J lost 8 bases, with 16 bases between them. This CDR3 has 12 amino acids. The CDR3 here is CASGDPGQEAFF. In nucleotides, the CDR3 is TGTGCCAGCGGGGACCCCGGACAGGAAGCTTTCTTT.

The J gene is TRBJ2-3, the V gene TRBV9, with 8 bases fitting TRBD2. Germline values: CDR1 SGDLS, CDR2 YYNGEE. The CDR3 extends over 15 amino acids. Trimming took 3 bases from V and 2 from J; bases not matched to a gene: 5. CDR3 region: CASSGSGGDTDTQYF. The CDR3 nucleotides are TGTGCCAGCAGCGGTTCGGGAGGGGACACAGATACGCAGTATTTT. The complete variable domain, with remaining parts taken from reference TRBV9 and TRBJ2-3, reads DSGVTQTPKHLITATGQRVTLRCSPRSGDLSVYWYQQSLDQGLQFLIQYYNGEERAKGNILERFSAQQFPDLHSELNLSSLELGDSALYFCASSGSGGDTDTQYFGPGTRLTVL.

The gene calls are TRBV9 and TRBJ1-5; D ambiguous. The CDR3 totals 15 residues. Germline CDR1 is SGDLS and CDR2 is YYNGEE. Trimming stripped 0 bases from V and 0 bases from J, with 7 bases between. The CDR3 spells CASSVGAYSNQPQHF. The CDR3 region has the DNA TGTGCCAGCAGCGTAGGAGCATATAGCAATCAGCCCCAGCATTTT.

The rearrangement links TRBV19 to TRBJ2-2, with D possibly being TRBD1 (5 bases). Germline CDR1 reads LNHDA; CDR2 reads SQIVND (reference sequence). The CDR3 runs 15 residues. The V end lost 5 bases, the J end lost 2 bases, and 12 bases lay between the germline ends. The CDR3 protein is CASSWGRFNTGELFF. DNA for the CDR3: TGTGCCAGTAGTTGGGGCAGGTTTAACACCGGGGAGCTGTTTTTT.

V is TRBV5-6 and J is TRBJ2-1; 14 nucleotides match TRBD2. V trimming: 0 bases; J trimming: 6 bases; junction bases outside the gene matches: 5. CDR3 length equals 17 residues. Germline CDR1 is SGHDT and CDR2 is YYEEEE. The CDR3 loop reads CASSLVRTSGGTNEQFF. The CDR3 DNA is TGTGCCAGCAGCTTGGTGCGGACTAGCGGGGGGACCAATGAGCAGTTCTTC.

This chain joins TRBV7-7 and TRBJ2-5, with TRBD2 as a possible D gene (6 bases). The CDR3 sequence is 17 residues long. V lost 6 bases and J 2 bases, leaving 22 bases between the germline ends. The germline CDR1 and CDR2 sequences are SSHAT and FNYEAQ (reference sequence). CDR3 sequence (DNA): TGTGCCAGCAGGTTGACAATTGAATGGCGGGGACAAGAGACCCAGTACTTC. Protein sequence: CASRLTIEWRGQETQYF.

This clone occurred a few times. The chain employs TRBV4-1 and TRBJ1-5, with D perhaps matching TRBD1 (5 bases). V lost 0 bases, J lost 3 bases, and 12 bases lay in between. This CDR3 contains 16 residues. From germline, CDR1 is MGHRA and CDR2 YSYEKL. The CDR3 loop reads CASSQDSGTFNQPQHF. Written as DNA, the CDR3 is TGCGCCAGCAGCCAAGATTCGGGGACTTTCAATCAGCCCCAGCATTTT.

Worth noting for this clone: Other DNA variants within this sample encode the same CDR3. The chain couples TRBV7-9 to TRBJ2-7; 10 positions agree with TRBD1. The CDR3 length is 14 residues. Germline CDR1 SEHNR, CDR2 FQNEAQ (reference sequence). Trimming removed 4 bases from V and 4 bases from J; junction bases left unmatched: 4. CDR3 in amino acids: CASSSRDRGYEQYF. The CDR3 region has the DNA TGTGCCAGCAGCTCCCGGGACAGGGGATACGAGCAGTACTTC. Full variable domain (rest looked up from reference TRBV7-9 and TRBJ2-7): DTGVSQNPRHKITKRGQNVTFRCDPISEHNRLYWYRQTLGQGPEFLTYFQNEAQLEKSRLLSDRFSAERPKGSFSTLEIQRTEQGDSAMYLCASSSRDRGYEQYFGPGTRLTVT.

This clone has only one observation. The rearrangement joins TRBV29-1 to TRBJ2-2; D is ambiguous. Germline values: CDR1 SQVTM, CDR2 ANQGSEA. Trimming stripped 6 bases from V and 0 bases from J, with 8 bases between. The CDR3 covers 13 residues. The CDR3 DNA is TGCAGCGTCAGAGGATCGAACACCGGGGAGCTGTTTTTT. It specifies CSVRGSNTGELFF.